This TCR beta chain came from a study of blood T cells in healthy people across ages. The sample holds a few counts of this clonotype. As yet, its antigen is unknown. Germline CDR1 SQVTM, CDR2 ANQGSEA. The CDR3 totals 11 residues. Trimming took off 4 bases at V and 6 bases at J, with 9 bases between the two ends. Findings and limits, study-wide: Measured against age, TCR beta diversity per million T cells decreased in a roughly linear manner. Relative to aged donors, long-lived donors carried more naive CD4+ cells and displayed higher diversity.

The use of a sample-barcoded 5' primer and a J-beta primer mix characterized a second PCR of roughly 6 to 11 cycles. Sequencing yielded, for each sample, at least 2.5 million paired-end reads carrying CDR3. TCRdb reanalysed the 5' RACE reads using MiXCR and keeps one entry per CDR3 protein. The sample has about 780,000 distinct CDR3 sequences; less than 60% are singletons. The specimen sequenced was blood. The sequence came from an elderly man in good health. The chain joins TRBV29-1 to TRBJ1-1; D is unclear. The CDR3 spells CSVARASEAFF. CDR3 coding DNA: TGCAGCGTTGCGAGGGCGTCTGAAGCTTTCTTT.